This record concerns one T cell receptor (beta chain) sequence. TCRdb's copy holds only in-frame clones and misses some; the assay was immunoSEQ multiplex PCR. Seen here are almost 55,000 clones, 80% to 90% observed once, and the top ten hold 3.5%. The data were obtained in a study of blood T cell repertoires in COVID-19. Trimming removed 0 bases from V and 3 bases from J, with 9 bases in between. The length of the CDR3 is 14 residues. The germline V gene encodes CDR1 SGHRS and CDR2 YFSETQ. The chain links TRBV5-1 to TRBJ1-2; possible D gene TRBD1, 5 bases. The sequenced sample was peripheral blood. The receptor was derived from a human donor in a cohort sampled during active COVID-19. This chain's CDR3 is CASSLDGRDYGYTF. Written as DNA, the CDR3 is TGCGCCAGCAGCTTGGATGGCAGGGACTATGGCTACACCTTC.